The 25 T cell receptor beta chains listed next were all sequenced from one sample in a study of cytomegalovirus exposure and HLA in healthy donors. Primers included in the PCR were 60 Vbeta and 13 Jbeta primers. Generated by immunoSEQ multiplex PCR, the TCRdb table keeps only in-frame clones and is missing some. The table records fewer than 150,000 clones, around 85% of them present only once. Sequencing was done on a sample of PBMCs. The receptors were sampled from a woman younger than 45 in good health and CMV-seropositive.

This chain connects TRBV27 to TRBJ1-1; 11 nucleotides line up with TRBD1. Germline V gene data show CDR1 as MNHEY and CDR2 as SMNVEV (reference sequence). The CDR3 is 17 amino acids. V shed 7 bases, J shed 0 bases, and the junction held 10 bases outside the gene matches. The CDR3 loop reads CASKPWTGGMMNTEAFF. The DNA for the CDR3 is TGTGCCAGCAAACCCTGGACAGGGGGCATGATGAACACTGAAGCTTTCTTT.

V gene TRBV7-9 combines with J gene TRBJ2-1; 9 bases are shared with TRBD2. Losses at the gene ends were 2 bases for V and 4 bases for J; bases not matched to a gene: 3. The length of the CDR3 is 15 residues. Germline CDR1 and CDR2: SEHNR and FQNEAQ (reference sequence). CDR3 region: CASSLIAGAYNEQFF. For the CDR3, the DNA is TGTGCCAGCAGCTTAATAGCGGGGGCTTACAATGAGCAGTTCTTC.

The chain couples TRBV5-8 to TRBJ1-5; no reliable D call. Trimming cost V 0 bases and J 6 bases, with 13 bases left between them. The germline V gene has CDR1 SGHTS and CDR2 YDEGEE. The CDR3 consists of 15 residues. Here the CDR3 reads CASSLGGISSQPQHF. CDR3 sequence (DNA): TGTGCCAGCAGCTTGGGCGGAATATCGAGTCAGCCCCAGCATTTT.

The V and J genes are TRBV27 and TRBJ1-2; D call uncertain. Trimming took off 4 bases at V and 4 bases at J, with 10 bases between the two ends. This CDR3 spans 13 amino acids. Germline V gene lookup returns CDR1 MNHEY and CDR2 SMNVEV (reference sequence). The DNA for the CDR3 is TGTGCCAGCAGTTACGGGGTCGGCTATGGCTACACCTTC. Translation: CASSYGVGYGYTF.

For the CDR3, the DNA is TGCAGCGTTGGGACAGGGGGCTACAATGAGCAGTTCTTC. This sequence encodes CSVGTGGYNEQFF. J is TRBJ2-1 and V is TRBV29-1, with 10 bases identical to TRBD1. V shed 4 bases and J 3 bases; nucleotides not matched to a gene: 0. The CDR3 sequence is 13 residues long. Germline loops: CDR1 SQVTM, CDR2 ANQGSEA.

A word on this clone: Mismatch with germline at one junction end may stem from a read error. The chain is built from TRBV7-9 and TRBJ1-2; 8 bases are shared with TRBD1. This CDR3 comprises 16 residues. Looked up from germline, CDR1 is SEHNR and CDR2 is FQNEAQ (reference sequence). The CDR3 protein is CSSSLEAEGQVVGYTF. CDR3 coding DNA: TGTTCCAGCAGCTTAGAAGCTGAGGGACAGGTAGTTGGCTACACCTTC.

This clone was seen only a few times. The genes are TRBV28 and TRBJ2-5, with a possible D match to TRBD2 (6 bases). The DNA end is more similar to TRBJ2-7, so the J call may be wrong. Germline CDR1 reads MDHEN; CDR2 reads SYDVKM. This CDR3 contains 15 residues. As DNA, the CDR3 is TGTGCCAGCAGTTTGGCGGGGACCGACTCCTACGAGCAGTACTTC. It is translated as CASSLAGTDSYEQYF.

This rearrangement joins TRBV28 to TRBJ1-2; 8 bases are shared with TRBD1. Germline V gene data show CDR1 as MDHEN and CDR2 as SYDVKM. CDR3 length equals 16 residues. Unmatched junction bases numbered 17, after V lost 8 bases and J lost 6 bases. CDR3 amino acids: CASRSPSRTGMNGYTF. In DNA form, the CDR3 reads TGTGCCAGCCGCTCCCCATCCCGGACAGGGATGAATGGCTACACCTTC.

The chain has TRBV9 and TRBJ2-2, with D hard to call. Germline lookup yields CDR1 SGDLS and CDR2 YYNGEE. This CDR3 region has 13 residues. The V gene lost 1 base and the J gene lost 1 base, with 2 bases spanning the gap. The CDR3 region is CASSVQNTGELFF. CDR3 in DNA: TGTGCCAGCAGCGTACAGAACACCGGGGAGCTGTTTTTT.

The J gene is TRBJ1-4, the V gene TRBV7-9; a possible D gene is TRBD1 (5 bases). Germline V gene lookup returns CDR1 SEHNR and CDR2 FQNEAQ (reference sequence). This CDR3 has 13 residues. CDR3 in amino acids: CATRRGTNEKLFF. CDR3 bases: TGTGCGACCCGCCGGGGGACTAATGAAAAACTGTTTTTT. Based on the CDR3 plus reference TRBV7-9 and TRBJ1-4, the full variable domain is DTGVSQNPRHKITKRGQNVTFRCDPISEHNRLYWYRQTLGQGPEFLTYFQNEAQLEKSRLLSDRFSAERPKGSFSTLEIQRTEQGDSAMYLCATRRGTNEKLFFGSGTQLSVL.

V usage is TRBV30 and J usage is TRBJ1-2; the D gene is possibly TRBD1 (6 bases). The CDR3 has 13 residues. Trimming removed 2 bases from V and 1 base from J, with 8 bases in between. Germline CDR1 reads GTSNPN; CDR2 reads SVGIG (reference sequence). The CDR3 DNA reads TGTGCCTGGAGTACGGGACATAACTATGGCTACACCTTC. Residues: CAWSTGHNYGYTF.

V and J are TRBV7-3 and TRBJ2-3; D ambiguous. The CDR3 totals 12 residues. Looked up from germline, CDR1 is SGHTA and CDR2 is FQGTGA. The V gene lost 5 bases and the J gene lost 3 bases, with 6 bases spanning the gap. CDR3 loop: CASSDGTDTQYF. In DNA, the CDR3 is TGTGCCAGCAGCGACGGGACAGATACGCAGTATTTT.

This sequence joins TRBV28 and TRBJ2-5; 8 positions agree with TRBD2. CDR3 length equals 14 residues. V trimming: 7 bases; J trimming: 9 bases; junction bases outside the gene matches: 13. Looked up from germline, CDR1 is MDHEN and CDR2 is SYDVKM. This CDR3 is CASIAGPKEGAQYF. CDR3 DNA sequence: TGTGCCAGCATAGCGGGACCCAAGGAAGGGGCCCAGTACTTC.

CDR3 region: CASSLRGQVLYGYTF. CDR3 nucleotide sequence: TGTGCCAGCAGTTTACGGGGACAGGTCCTCTATGGCTACACCTTC. The chain couples TRBV5-4 to TRBJ1-2, with 8 bases identical to TRBD1. The CDR3 has 15 amino acids. Germline V gene data show CDR1 as SGHNT and CDR2 as YYREEE (reference sequence). After removal of 5 bases from V and 4 bases from J, the junction contained 10 bases not matched to a gene.

The chain couples TRBV4-2 to TRBJ2-3; TRBD2 aligns across 10 bases. This CDR3 region has 18 residues. The ends lost 1 base at V and 2 bases at J; junction bases unmatched: 9. From germline, CDR1 is LGHNA and CDR2 YNFKEQ. Here the CDR3 reads CASSQAGSGLAVTDTQYF. The CDR3 bases are TGTGCCAGCAGCCAAGCAGGGTCCGGACTAGCGGTCACAGATACGCAGTATTTT.

This rearrangement joins TRBV4-1 to TRBJ2-7; 12 positions agree with TRBD2. From germline, CDR1 is MGHRA and CDR2 YSYEKL. There are 15 residues in the CDR3. J gave up 2 bases and V 3 bases, and 2 bases lay outside the gene matches. DNA for the CDR3: TGCGCCAGCAGCCACCTAGCGGGGGGGCCCTACGAGCAGTACTTC. Translating gives CASSHLAGGPYEQYF.

V gene TRBV28 combines with J gene TRBJ2-1; TRBD2 aligns across 9 bases. This CDR3 has 14 amino acids. J gave up 7 bases and V 6 bases, and 7 bases lay outside the gene matches. Germline assignment: CDR1 MDHEN and CDR2 SYDVKM. CDR3 protein: CASRAGLAQNEQFF. Here the CDR3 DNA reads TGTGCCAGCAGAGCGGGACTAGCTCAGAATGAGCAGTTCTTC.

CDR3 DNA sequence: TGTGCCAGCAGCGTAGCTGACGGGACAGCTGACTACGAGCAGTACTTC. This encodes CASSVADGTADYEQYF. The rearrangement joins TRBV9 to TRBJ2-7; 7 bases match TRBD1. Germline loops: CDR1 SGDLS, CDR2 YYNGEE. After removal of 0 bases from V and 3 bases from J, the junction contained 9 bases not matched to a gene. This CDR3 has 16 residues.

The chain is built from TRBV5-1 and TRBJ1-4; D may be TRBD1 (6 bases). Trimming took 0 bases from V and 5 from J, leaving 14 bases between them. The CDR3 is 16 residues long. Per germline, CDR1 SGHRS and CDR2 YFSETQ. Written as DNA, the CDR3 is TGCGCCAGCAGCTTGGGCGAGGGGGTATCAAATGAAAAACTGTTTTTT. This sequence encodes CASSLGEGVSNEKLFF. The full variable domain, completed using reference TRBV5-1 and TRBJ1-4, is KAGVTQTPRYLIKTRGQQVTLSCSPISGHRSVSWYQQTPGQGLQFLFEYFSETQRNKGNFPGRFSGRQFSNSRSEMNVSTLELGDSALYLCASSLGEGVSNEKLFFGSGTQLSVL.

As concerns this clone: At one end the junction does not follow the germline gene, possibly because of a read error. The chain combines TRBV20-1 with TRBJ2-4; TRBD1 is a possible D gene (6 bases). The CDR3 loop spans 10 amino acids. Per the germline V gene, CDR1 is DFQATT and CDR2 is SNEGSKA (reference sequence). In nucleotides, the CDR3 is TGCAGCGCTCGCCTGGCAGGGGCCCCCTTC. Its translation: CSARLAGAPF.

The V and J genes are TRBV13 and TRBJ2-7, with D possibly matching TRBD1 (6 bases). There are 14 residues in the CDR3. The ends were cut back, 0 bases at V and 6 bases at J, with 12 bases in the middle. CDR1 and CDR2 (germline): PRHDT, FYEKMQ (reference sequence). The CDR3: CASSLGQGPREQYF. In nucleotides, the CDR3 is TGTGCCAGCAGCTTAGGGCAGGGGCCGCGCGAGCAGTACTTC.

This clone has a single count. This chain uses TRBV11-2 with TRBJ2-1, with D unclear. CDR1 is SGHAT and CDR2 is FQNNGV in the germline V gene. The CDR3 covers 14 residues. Trimming shortened V by 4 bases and J by 3 bases, and 10 bases separated the two germline ends. CDR3 in amino acids: CASSWFGVYNEQFF. The CDR3 DNA follows: TGTGCCAGCAGCTGGTTCGGTGTCTACAATGAGCAGTTCTTC.

The V and J genes are TRBV15 and TRBJ2-1, with D unclear. V was trimmed by 4 bases and J by 5 bases, leaving 21 bases between them. This CDR3 is built from 17 residues. The V gene's germline CDR1 is LNHNV and CDR2 YYDKDF (reference sequence). CDR3 loop: CATSIKTLQTKNNEQFF. The CDR3 DNA is TGTGCCACCAGCATCAAGACTTTACAAACTAAGAACAATGAGCAGTTCTTC.

This clone counts as medium-sized (0.01 to 0.1%). Other DNA sequences in this specimen translate into the identical CDR3. The genes are TRBV6-1 and TRBJ1-1, with D uncertain. V was trimmed by 7 bases and J by 3 bases, leaving 9 bases between them. The CDR3 sequence is 12 residues long. Germline assignment: CDR1 MNHNS and CDR2 SASEGT. The CDR3 sequence is CASNRGDTEAFF. In DNA form, the CDR3 reads TGTGCCAGCAATCGGGGTGACACTGAAGCTTTCTTT.

The chain joins TRBV19 to TRBJ2-3; 8 bases agree with TRBD2. From germline, CDR1 is LNHDA and CDR2 SQIVND (reference sequence). The CDR3 is 13 amino acids. The CDR3 sequence: CASSSGQTDTQYF. CDR3 DNA sequence: TGTGCTTCTTCTAGCGGGCAGACAGATACGCAGTATTTT.